One T cell receptor (beta chain) is described in this entry. The data were obtained in a study of blood T cell repertoires in COVID-19. The CDR3 totals 11 residues. V was cut by 5 bases and J by 1 base, with 2 bases left in between. Germline-derived CDR1 and CDR2 are SGHVS and FNYEAQ. Clones were read by immunoSEQ multiplex PCR, and TCRdb kept only the in-frame ones, dropping some. The sample lists almost 80,000 clones; around 80% were seen once. V and J are TRBV7-6 and TRBJ2-5; D remains unclear. The sample consisted of peripheral blood. The clonotype originates from a woman in her 70s with acute or convalescent COVID-19. The CDR3 nucleotides read TGTGCCAGCAGCCGCCAAGAGACCCAGTACTTC. Its translation is CASSRQETQYF. The full variable domain, with the rest looked up from reference TRBV7-6 and TRBJ2-5, is GAGVSQSPRYKVTKRGQDVALRCDPISGHVSLYWYRQALGQGPEFLTYFNYEAQQDKSGLPNDRFSAERPEGSISTLTIQRTEQRDSAMYRCASSRQETQYFGPGTRLLVL.